The sequence of this TCR beta chain was determined in a study of radiotherapy plus CTLA-4 blockade in lung cancer. Study background: Of the patients, over 15% showed objective responses and approximately 34% attained disease control.

Of note for this clone: Its antigen remains unknown.

The CDR3 length is 17 residues. V gave up 5 bases and J gave up 6 bases; unmatched junction bases: 10. Germline V lookup: CDR1 SGHVS, CDR2 FNYEAQ. The study gave focal radiation plus ipilimumab CTLA-4 blockade to patients with chemo-refractory metastatic non-small-cell lung cancer. Broader study findings: The best prediction of response reportedly came from early blood T cell clone dynamics, with interferon-beta.

Only in-frame clones appear in the TCRdb table, and some are missing; sequencing was by immunoSEQ multiplex PCR. The sample consists of 83,000 or so clones, over 80% of them appearing once. The chain uses TRBV7-6 and TRBJ2-2; 12 bases align to TRBD2. The sequence derives from a human donor with non-small cell lung cancer who had stable disease on radiotherapy plus ipilimumab. Sequenced here: peripheral blood, sampled from a patient treated with radiotherapy plus ipilimumab. The CDR3 loop is CASSPLLLAGGPGELFF. The CDR3 DNA reads TGTGCCAGCAGCCCCCTACTTCTAGCGGGAGGGCCCGGGGAGCTGTTTTTT.